The sequence of this T cell receptor (beta chain) was determined in a study of OX40 agonist ivuxolimab in advanced cancers. Study-level points and caveats: Clonal expansion from baseline to week 6 occurred in both CD4+ and CD8+ T cells.

Only in-frame clones appear in the TCRdb table, and some are missing; sequencing was by immunoSEQ multiplex PCR. The sample includes tens of thousands of clones, about 91% of them seen just once. Points on this clone: What it binds is unknown.

The material sequenced was CD4+ or CD8+ T cells sorted from blood, taken in a trial of the OX40 agonist ivuxolimab. The sequence derives from an adult with an advanced solid tumor such as melanoma, head and neck, liver or kidney cancer.

The CDR3: CASSQDGAADTQYF. The DNA for the CDR3 is TGCGCCAGCAGCCAAGATGGGGCGGCAGATACGCAGTATTTT. This chain joins TRBV4-3 and TRBJ2-3; tentative D call: TRBD1 (5 bases). Looked up from germline, CDR1 is LGHNA and CDR2 is YSLEER. The CDR3 contains 14 residues. V was trimmed by 0 bases and J by 4 bases, leaving 8 bases between them.